Listed below are T cell receptor beta chains from one sample, sequenced in a study of blood T cell repertoires in COVID-19. Data came from immunoSEQ multiplex PCR; TCRdb stores just in-frame clones and leaves some out. The profile shows 60,000 to 70,000 clones, roughly 71% of them singletons. Material: peripheral blood. These receptors were obtained from a woman older than 75 with acute or convalescent COVID-19. Each CDR3 is given with its conserved first and last residue. D genes are given only for firm matches. Part of the rows lack a size; the others show once, few, many or a class for expanded clones.

TRBJ1-5,-,TRBV18,-,TGTGCCAGCTCACACCCTAGTCAGCCCCAGCATTTT,CASSHPSQPQHF
TRBJ2-5,-,TRBV7-8,-,TGTGCCAGCAGCTTACTGACGGGAGTTGAGACCCAGTACTTC,CASSLLTGVETQYF
TRBJ2-5,-,TRBV19,-,TGTGCCAGTAGTATAGGACTGGAGACCCAGTACTTC,CASSIGLETQYF
TRBJ1-2,TRBD1,TRBV19,-,TGTGCCAGTAGTATAGATCCTTGGACAGGAGGCTATGGCTACACCTTC,CASSIDPWTGGYGYTF
TRBJ2-7,-,TRBV11-2,-,TGTGCCAGCAGCTTATCCCTCTCAAACTACTACGAGCAGTACTTC,CASSLSLSNYYEQYF
TRBJ1-5,-,TRBV24-1,-,TGTGCCACCAGTGACAACAATCAGCCCCAGCATTTT,CATSDNNQPQHF
TRBJ1-2,-,TRBV21-1,-,TGTGCCAGCACCTTACGGACAGGGAACTATGGCTACACCTTC,CASTLRTGNYGYTF
TRBJ2-3,-,TRBV3-1/TRBV3-2,-,TGTGCCAGCTCCTCGGTGGTTACTAGCACAGATACGCAGTATTTT,CASSSVVTSTDTQYF
TRBJ2-7,TRBD2,TRBV10-3,-,TGTGCCGCCGTCTCCGCGGGAGGTTTACACGAGCAGTACTTC,CAAVSAGGLHEQYF
TRBJ2-7,TRBD2,TRBV3-1/TRBV3-2,-,TGTGCCAGCAGCCGCCGGGAGGGCCGATCCGAGCAGTACTTC,CASSRREGRSEQYF
TRBJ1-5,TRBD1,TRBV28,few,TGTGCCAGCAGTTATGGACAGGTCAATCAGCCCCAGCATTTT,CASSYGQVNQPQHF
TRBJ1-6,TRBD1,TRBV28,-,TGTGCCAGCAGCCACCCCGGACAGGGAGGCTCACCCCTCCACTTT,CASSHPGQGGSPLHF
TRBJ1-4,-,TRBV7-9,-,TGTGCCAGCAGGCAGGATGGTGAAAAACTGTTTTTT,CASRQDGEKLFF
TRBJ2-3,TRBD2,TRBV28,few,TGTGCCAGCAGTTCATTGGGGACTAGCCGAGCTCGTACAGATACGCAGTATTTT,CASSSLGTSRARTDTQYF
TRBJ2-7,-,TRBV6-5,-,TGTGCCAGCAGTTTCTCCGGCGGAGGAAAGTACTTC,CASSFSGGGKYF
TRBJ1-3,-,TRBV28,-,TGTGCCAGCAGTTGGACACGGAGTGAGGACACCATATATTTT,CASSWTRSEDTIYF
TRBJ2-3,-,TRBV19,few,TGTGCCAGTAGTAGCCAGCGTCAGGGAGATACGCAGTATTTT,CASSSQRQGDTQYF
TRBJ2-7,-,TRBV7-2,-,TGTGCCAGCAGCTTAGCCCCCACAGCGGACGAGCAGTACTTC,CASSLAPTADEQYF